Each of the 31 T cell receptor beta chains below was sequenced from the same sample in a study of cytomegalovirus exposure and HLA in healthy donors (dated by TCRdb to the late 2010s). Libraries were constructed by the immunoSEQ multiplex PCR assay. A mixture of 60 forward primers for TCR Vbeta segments and 13 reverse primers for TCR Jbeta segments was used in the multiplex PCR. Sourced from immuneACCESS, this table was stored by TCRdb with only in-frame sequences that have V and J called. A share of the clones is absent; for the studies checked, an unresolved V gene accounts for under half, and the remainder has no known explanation. Here the sample has around 200,000 clones; approximately 86% occur a single time. Around 0.3% of the sample belongs to the ten largest clones. Sequenced material: PBMCs. These receptors all come from a woman between 25 and 40 years old in good health and CMV-seronegative.

The chain joins TRBV19 to TRBJ2-5; D is uncertain. Looked up from germline, CDR1 is LNHDA and CDR2 is SQIVND (reference sequence). The CDR3 is 13 residues long. The germline V and J ends were trimmed by 5 bases and 4 bases, with 11 bases remaining between them. CDR3 coding DNA: TGTGCCAGTAGTGAGTTACTTCTAGAGACCCAGTACTTC. This codes for CASSELLLETQYF.

This clone has only one observation. V gene TRBV2 combines with J gene TRBJ2-5, with D tentatively TRBD1 (6 bases). The DNA end favors TRBJ2-7, so the J call may be wrong. CDR1 is SNHLY, CDR2 FYNNEI, per germline. CDR3 length equals 14 residues. CDR3 coding DNA: TGTGCCAGCAATACAGGGACCTTAAGGGCCGAGCAGTACTTC. Its translation: CASNTGTLRAEQYF.

This chain links TRBV19 with TRBJ2-2; TRBD1 might be the D (6 bases). Germline loops: CDR1 LNHDA, CDR2 SQIVND (reference sequence). Trimming pared 7 bases from V and 2 bases from J, leaving 11 bases between. The CDR3 length is 14 residues. DNA for the CDR3: TGTGCCAGTAAGTGGGGGCACAACACCGGGGAGCTGTTTTTT. This sequence encodes CASKWGHNTGELFF.

The chain combines TRBV7-3 with TRBJ2-1, with TRBD2 identical over 9 bases. The CDR3 totals 15 residues. Germline loops: CDR1 SGHTA, CDR2 FQGTGA. The V and J ends lost 3 bases and 4 bases, in that order; junction bases with no gene match: 4. CDR3 in DNA: TGTGCCAGCAGCTTGGGTCTAGCGGGATACAATGAGCAGTTCTTC. Protein product: CASSLGLAGYNEQFF.

This clone was recorded a few times. The V and J genes are TRBV5-4 and TRBJ2-5, with TRBD1 matching 7 bases. This CDR3 contains 13 residues. V trimming: 3 bases; J trimming: 4 bases; junction bases outside the gene matches: 3. Germline lookup yields CDR1 SGHNT and CDR2 YYREEE (reference sequence). The CDR3 bases are TGTGCCAGCAGCTCCGACAGGGCAGAGACCCAGTACTTC. This encodes CASSSDRAETQYF.

V and J are TRBV5-1 and TRBJ1-4; TRBD1 might be the D (5 bases). Germline lookup yields CDR1 SGHRS and CDR2 YFSETQ. The CDR3 contains 18 residues. The ends were cut back, 5 bases at V and 2 bases at J, with 22 bases in the middle. In DNA, the CDR3 is TGCGCCAGCAGTCCCGGGGCCGGGGGACCGGCGACTAATGAAAAACTGTTTTTT. This sequence encodes CASSPGAGGPATNEKLFF. Looking up the rest from reference TRBV5-1 and TRBJ1-4 gives the full variable domain: KAGVTQTPRYLIKTRGQQVTLSCSPISGHRSVSWYQQTPGQGLQFLFEYFSETQRNKGNFPGRFSGRQFSNSRSEMNVSTLELGDSALYLCASSPGAGGPATNEKLFFGSGTQLSVL.

This clone occurred a few times. The chain carries TRBV28 and TRBJ2-1, with 8 bases identical to TRBD2. Germline values: CDR1 MDHEN, CDR2 SYDVKM. This CDR3 is built from 13 residues. Trimming removed 1 base from V and 15 bases from J; junction bases left unmatched: 8. The CDR3 loop is CASSLLSGGPWFF. Written as DNA, the CDR3 is TGTGCCAGCAGTTTATTAAGCGGGGGACCTTGGTTCTTC.

This sequence joins TRBV28 and TRBJ1-1; D gene unclear. The CDR3 is 16 residues long. Germline V gene data show CDR1 as MDHEN and CDR2 as SYDVKM. V lost 7 bases to trimming and J lost 3 bases, with 21 bases between them. The CDR3 reads CASTLTPTPPDTEAFF. DNA for the CDR3: TGTGCCAGCACTCTTACCCCGACACCCCCGGACACTGAAGCTTTCTTT.

V is TRBV28 and J is TRBJ1-4; TRBD1 matches at 9 bases. The CDR3 is made up of 15 amino acids. CDR1 MDHEN and CDR2 SYDVKM come from the germline V gene. V shed 6 bases and J 7 bases; nucleotides not matched to a gene: 9. CDR3 DNA sequence: TGTGCCAGCAGCTTAACAGGGGGCGGTTTTGAAAAACTGTTTTTT. This sequence encodes CASSLTGGGFEKLFF.

The chain combines TRBV5-6 with TRBJ1-5; D may be TRBD1 (5 bases). This CDR3 contains 14 residues. V lost 0 bases to trimming and J lost 7 bases, with 11 bases between them. Germline CDR1 and CDR2: SGHDT and YYEEEE. CDR3 nucleotides: TGTGCCAGCAGCTTGGCCGGGGGTGGGCAGCCCCAGCATTTT. Encoded protein: CASSLAGGGQPQHF.

The chain uses TRBV6-6 and TRBJ2-3; possibly TRBD2 for D (6 bases). Germline loops: CDR1 MNHNY, CDR2 SVGAGI (reference sequence). V lost 5 bases and J 2 bases, leaving 11 bases between the germline ends. This CDR3 has 14 residues. The CDR3 is CASSMGGSTDTQYF. The CDR3 DNA is TGTGCCAGCAGTATGGGGGGTTCCACAGATACGCAGTATTTT.

The chain links TRBV7-9 to TRBJ1-1; D call uncertain. The CDR3 runs 14 residues. Per germline, CDR1 SEHNR and CDR2 FQNEAQ (reference sequence). Trimming stripped 4 bases from V and 0 bases from J, with 9 bases between. The CDR3 DNA sequence: TGTGCCAGCAGCTACAGCTCCATGAACACTGAAGCTTTCTTT. Its translation: CASSYSSMNTEAFF. Full variable domain (outside the CDR3, taken from reference TRBV7-9 and TRBJ1-1): DTGVSQNPRHKITKRGQNVTFRCDPISEHNRLYWYRQTLGQGPEFLTYFQNEAQLEKSRLLSDRFSAERPKGSFSTLEIQRTEQGDSAMYLCASSYSSMNTEAFFGQGTRLTVV.

The rearrangement uses TRBV11-2 and TRBJ2-7; D uncertain. CDR1 and CDR2 from the germline V gene are SGHAT and FQNNGV. This CDR3 contains 13 residues. V lost 3 bases, J lost 6 bases, and 12 bases lay in between. CDR3 nucleotides: TGTGCCAGCAGCTTCCCATACAGAACCGAGCAGTACTTC. Its protein product is CASSFPYRTEQYF.

This clone occurred once. J is TRBJ1-3 and V is TRBV10-3; maybe TRBD1 (6 bases). The CDR3 consists of 16 residues. The ends were cut back, 0 bases at V and 0 bases at J, with 9 bases in the middle. The germline CDR1 and CDR2 sequences are ENHRY and SYGVKD. The CDR3 nucleotides are TGTGCCATCAGTGAGTCCGCGACAGGCTCTGGAAACACCATATATTTT. Translating gives CAISESATGSGNTIYF.

The chain links TRBV5-6 to TRBJ1-2; 7 bases are a match to TRBD1. V lost 4 bases and J lost 8; bases outside the gene matches: 5. The CDR3 loop spans 12 amino acids. CDR1 and CDR2 from the germline V gene are SGHDT and YYEEEE. The CDR3 reads CASSRDRVGYTF. The CDR3 region has the DNA TGTGCCAGCAGCCGCGACAGGGTCGGCTACACCTTC.

Notes on this clone: Germline and junction disagree at one end, which may indicate a read error. V gene TRBV7-9 combines with J gene TRBJ1-2; D gene uncertain. Germline CDR1 and CDR2: SEHNR and FQNEAQ (reference sequence). The CDR3 runs to 12 residues. CDR3 DNA sequence: TGTTCCAGCAGCTTACATTACTATGGCTACACCTTC. Translating gives CSSSLHYYGYTF.

The chain carries TRBV11-2 and TRBJ1-1; D not resolved. V gave up 4 bases and J gave up 4 bases, with 7 bases separating them. The CDR3 consists of 12 residues. Germline CDR1 reads SGHAT; CDR2 reads FQNNGV. For the CDR3, the DNA is TGTGCCAGCAGCTCCGGGAGCACTGAAGCTTTCTTT. Protein sequence: CASSSGSTEAFF.

The CDR3 DNA follows: TGCGCCAGCAGCTTGAGGAGTACGAACACCGGGGAGCTGTTTTTT. It encodes CASSLRSTNTGELFF. The chain joins TRBV5-1 to TRBJ2-2, with D unresolved. The V gene's germline CDR1 is SGHRS and CDR2 YFSETQ. The V end lost 1 base, the J end lost 0 bases, and 7 bases lay between the germline ends. The CDR3 spans 15 residues.

The chain has TRBV7-6 and TRBJ2-5; the match to TRBD2 covers 10 bases. Germline trimming cut 5 bases from V and 3 bases from J; bases unmatched to any gene: 9. Germline CDR1 reads SGHVS; CDR2 reads FNYEAQ. This CDR3 is built from 16 residues. CDR3: CASSPLGLAGEETQYF. The CDR3 bases are TGTGCCAGCAGCCCCCTCGGCCTAGCGGGAGAAGAGACCCAGTACTTC.

V gene TRBV7-2 combines with J gene TRBJ2-7; 8 positions agree with TRBD1. The length of the CDR3 is 14 residues. In germline, CDR1 is SGHTA, CDR2 FQGNSA. Unmatched junction bases numbered 3, after V lost 4 bases and J lost 1 base. The CDR3 sequence: CASSSWTGSYEQYF. The CDR3 coding sequence is TGTGCCAGCAGCTCTTGGACAGGGTCCTACGAGCAGTACTTC.

The chain has TRBV23-1 and TRBJ1-1; the D gene is possibly TRBD1 (5 bases). TRBV23-1 carries the ORF label, with uncertain function. This CDR3 has 11 amino acids. Trimming removed 7 bases at V and 7 bases at J, with 10 bases between. CDR3 sequence: CASTLGLEAFF. The CDR3 coding sequence is TGCGCCAGCACCCTGGGACTTGAAGCTTTCTTT.

The V and J genes are TRBV7-9 and TRBJ2-3, with D unclear. Germline-derived CDR1 and CDR2 are SEHNR and FQNEAQ (reference sequence). CDR3 length: 13 residues. V lost 3 bases to trimming and J lost 4 bases, with 8 bases between them. The CDR3 nucleotides are TGTGCCAGCAGCTTTGGCCTGGCAGATACGCAGTATTTT. Its protein is CASSFGLADTQYF.

This clone was counted a single time. This chain joins TRBV18 and TRBJ2-3; 7 positions match TRBD2. The CDR3 has 17 amino acids. Germline V gene data show CDR1 as KGHSH and CDR2 as LQKENI. V gave up 6 bases and J gave up 0 bases; unmatched junction bases: 12. The chain's CDR3 is CASSRTRLAGSTDTQYF. CDR3 bases: TGTGCCAGCTCCCGCACACGACTAGCTGGGAGCACAGATACGCAGTATTTT.

The chain joins TRBV7-9 to TRBJ1-2; TRBD1 is a possible D gene (6 bases). The germline V gene encodes CDR1 SEHNR and CDR2 FQNEAQ (reference sequence). This CDR3 has 13 residues. Trimming stripped 5 bases from V and 4 bases from J, with 11 bases between. This CDR3 reads CASSPDRSYGYTF. CDR3 coding DNA: TGTGCCAGCAGCCCAGACAGGAGCTATGGCTACACCTTC.

The V call is TRBV7-3, the J call TRBJ2-3; TRBD2 might be the D (6 bases). The CDR3 loop spans 14 amino acids. Trimming pared 5 bases from V and 4 bases from J, leaving 13 bases between. Germline V gene sequence: CDR1 SGHTA, CDR2 FQGTGA. The CDR3 spells CASSPGAGSDTQYF. The CDR3 DNA is TGTGCCAGCAGCCCGGGTGCGGGATCAGATACGCAGTATTTT.

This clone was counted once. The chain carries TRBV5-1 and TRBJ2-5; 11 bases map to TRBD2. The CDR3 spans 16 residues. The V segment lost 2 bases and the J segment 1 base; nucleotides outside the gene matches: 4. Looked up from germline, CDR1 is SGHRS and CDR2 is YFSETQ. CDR3 region: CASSFRLAGSQETQYF. The DNA of the CDR3 is TGCGCCAGCAGCTTTAGACTAGCGGGGTCCCAAGAGACCCAGTACTTC.

J is TRBJ2-3 and V is TRBV9; D unclear. The ends were cut back, 3 bases at V and 5 bases at J, with 10 bases in the middle. CDR3 size: 13 residues. CDR1 SGDLS and CDR2 YYNGEE come from the germline V gene. The CDR3 reads CASSGQPGDTQYF. The CDR3 region has the DNA TGTGCCAGCAGCGGCCAACCGGGAGATACGCAGTATTTT.

This rearrangement joins TRBV29-1 to TRBJ1-1; no definite D call. This CDR3 has 13 amino acids. V gave up 6 bases and J gave up 11 bases, with 22 bases separating them. Germline V lookup: CDR1 SQVTM, CDR2 ANQGSEA. CDR3 region: CSVDSGSQVSAFF. CDR3 nucleotides: TGCAGCGTGGACTCAGGCAGCCAAGTGTCGGCTTTCTTT.

This clone has just one count. The chain has TRBV10-3 and TRBJ2-5, with TRBD2 matching over 9 bases. Germline V gene sequence: CDR1 ENHRY, CDR2 SYGVKD. The CDR3 is made up of 17 amino acids. J lost 5 bases, V lost 2 bases, and 12 bases had no gene match. The CDR3 nucleotides are TGTGCCATCAGTGAGGGAGTTGCGGGAGGGAGCGGGGAGACCCAGTACTTC. Protein: CAISEGVAGGSGETQYF.

This chain connects TRBV9 to TRBJ2-1; D perhaps matches TRBD1 (5 bases). Per the germline V gene, CDR1 is SGDLS and CDR2 is YYNGEE. V was cut by 4 bases and J by 6 bases, with 11 bases left in between. The CDR3 loop spans 13 amino acids. The CDR3 loop reads CASSYQTANEQFF. DNA for the CDR3: TGTGCCAGCAGCTACCAGACAGCCAATGAGCAGTTCTTC.

The J gene is TRBJ2-3, the V gene TRBV7-8; 8 bases are shared with TRBD2. The CDR3 length is 14 residues. CDR1 is SGHVS, CDR2 FQNEAQ, per germline. V lost 5 bases to trimming and J lost 7 bases; unmatched junction nucleotides: 8. The CDR3 bases are TGTGCCAGCAGCCCCCCGGGGGGGCCGTATACGCAGTATTTT. Its protein is CASSPPGGPYTQYF.